What follows are 19 T cell receptor beta chains derived from one specimen sequenced in a study of T cells in Graves' hyperthyroidism and ophthalmopathy. It was RNA transcripts that yielded the amplified TCR beta CDR3 regions. The study used the HTBI primer set for a first-round RT-PCR of the TCR CDR3. In TCRdb, the multiplex PCR reads were re-called with MiXCR into one record per CDR3 protein. The sample holds hundreds of thousands of distinct CDR3 sequences; 30% to 40% are singletons and the top ten take more than 25%. The sequenced material came from blood. The receptor set was obtained from a middle-aged woman with Graves' hyperthyroidism.

The V and J genes are TRBV7-2 and TRBJ1-5, with D possibly being TRBD1 (6 bases). Germline assignment: CDR1 SGHTA and CDR2 FQGNSA. The CDR3 extends over 15 amino acids. Trimming took off 5 bases at V and 5 bases at J, with 16 bases between the two ends. CDR3 in DNA: TGTGCCAGCAGCGCATTCCAGGGGACCTATCAGCCCCAGCATTTT. This translates into CASSAFQGTYQPQHF.

Of note for this clonotype: A much larger clonotype is one base distant, so this may be a read error. J is TRBJ1-2 and V is TRBV7-2, with 7 nucleotides matching TRBD1. The CDR3 contains 15 residues. CDR1 SGHTA and CDR2 FQGNSA come from the germline V gene. V dropped 9 bases and J dropped 3; count of bases not matched to a gene: 13. This chain's CDR3 is CASIIRTGGHYGYTF. Here the CDR3 DNA reads TGTGCCAGTATCATCAGGACAGGTGGTCACTATGGCTACACCTTC. The variable domain in full, with the rest retrieved from reference TRBV7-2 and TRBJ1-2, is GAGVSQSPSNKVTEKGKDVELRCDPISGHTALYWYRQSLGQGLEFLIYFQGNSAPDKSGLPSDRFSAERTGGSVSTLTIQRTQQEDSAVYLCASIIRTGGHYGYTFGSGTRLTVV.

This clonotype has only a few counts. The chain uses TRBV6-6 and TRBJ1-1, with TRBD1 matching 9 bases. The CDR3 consists of 14 residues. V lost 5 bases and J lost 4; bases outside the gene matches: 5. Per the germline V gene, CDR1 is MNHNY and CDR2 is SVGAGI (reference sequence). CDR3 DNA: TGTGCCAGCAGTACAGGGGGCGGGAGCACTGAAGCTTTCTTT. It codes for CASSTGGGSTEAFF.

This chain connects TRBV10-3 to TRBJ2-7, with D possibly TRBD2 on 5 matching bases. This CDR3 region has 15 residues. Per germline, CDR1 ENHRY and CDR2 SYGVKD. V was cut by 10 bases and J by 0 bases, with 19 bases left in between. The CDR3 bases are TGTGCCAGCCAGAAGCTGGCGGGCAGCTCCTACGAGCAGTACTTC. Translating gives CASQKLAGSSYEQYF.

This clonotype was detected ten times or more. The V gene is TRBV20-1, the J gene TRBJ1-2, with a weak D call TRBD1 (6 bases). Germline lookup yields CDR1 DFQATT and CDR2 SNEGSKA (reference sequence). The CDR3 totals 15 residues. Trimming removed 1 base from V and 7 bases from J, with 19 bases in between. CDR3 loop: CSARGGAGYMSGYTF. The DNA of the CDR3 is TGCAGTGCTAGAGGGGGGGCAGGGTACATGAGTGGCTACACCTTC.

The rearrangement joins TRBV20-1 to TRBJ2-2, with D unresolved. Germline assignment: CDR1 DFQATT and CDR2 SNEGSKA (reference sequence). The CDR3 consists of 14 residues. V was pared by 5 bases and J by 0 bases, with 10 bases between. CDR3 region: CSAVDGANTGELFF. The CDR3 coding sequence is TGCAGTGCTGTGGACGGCGCGAACACCGGGGAGCTGTTTTTT.

Regarding this clonotype: Just one base apart from a much larger clone, this may be a read error. The V call is TRBV7-2, the J call TRBJ2-5; 13 bases align to TRBD2. Germline V CDR1 and CDR2: SGHTA, FQGNSA. The V and J ends lost 5 bases and 5 bases, in that order; junction bases with no gene match: 5. CDR3 length: 15 residues. CDR3 loop: CASSTGLAGVETQYF. DNA of the CDR3: TGTGCCAGCAGCACCGGACTAGCGGGAGTGGAGACCCAGTACTTC. The whole variable domain, remainder taken from reference TRBV7-2 and TRBJ2-5, is GAGVSQSPSNKVTEKGKDVELRCDPISGHTALYWYRQSLGQGLEFLIYFQGNSAPDKSGLPSDRFSAERTGGSVSTLTIQRTQQEDSAVYLCASSTGLAGVETQYFGPGTRLLVL.

With respect to this clonotype: One end of the junction varies from germline; a read error may be responsible. The genes are TRBV20-1 and TRBJ2-2; perhaps TRBD2 as D (5 bases). Germline V gives CDR1 DFQATT, CDR2 SNEGSKA (reference sequence). The CDR3 extends over 13 amino acids. CDR3: CSARIANAGELFF. The CDR3 DNA is TGCAGTGCTAGAATAGCGAACGCCGGGGAGCTGTTTTTT.

This chain joins TRBV19 and TRBJ1-2, with D hard to call. Looked up from germline, CDR1 is LNHDA and CDR2 is SQIVND (reference sequence). The CDR3 is 13 residues long. Trimming cost V 9 bases and J 8 bases, with 19 bases left between them. CDR3 region: CARGQPDLEGYTF. CDR3 nucleotides: TGTGCCAGAGGGCAGCCAGATTTGGAAGGCTACACCTTC.

This clonotype was seen a single time. A junction boundary mismatches the germline segment, possibly from a read error. The gene calls are TRBV19 and TRBJ1-1, with D tentatively TRBD1 (6 bases). The CDR3 has 13 amino acids. Germline V lookup: CDR1 LNHDA, CDR2 SQIVND (reference sequence). Here the CDR3 reads CAASGQLNTETFF. CDR3 nucleotide sequence: TGTGCCGCCTCGGGACAACTGAACACTGAAACTTTCTTT.

At least ten counts were recorded for this clonotype. V is TRBV24-1 and J is TRBJ2-5; 7 bases are a match to TRBD2. V lost 4 bases to trimming and J lost 4 bases; unmatched junction nucleotides: 11. The CDR3 totals 16 residues. CDR1 and CDR2 from the germline V gene are KGHDR and SFDVKD. The chain's CDR3 is CATSDRQPGLRETQYF. CDR3 nucleotides: TGTGCCACCAGTGACCGGCAGCCGGGACTACGAGAGACCCAGTACTTC.

A word on this clonotype: A much larger clone lies one base from this, so it may be a read error. The chain carries TRBV10-3 and TRBJ2-7; TRBD1 matches 7 bases. V lost 6 bases to trimming and J lost 3 bases; unmatched junction nucleotides: 5. Germline lookup yields CDR1 ENHRY and CDR2 SYGVKD. The CDR3 contains 13 residues. DNA for the CDR3: TGTGCCATCAGATTGGGACAGAACTACGAGCAGTACTTC. Residues: CAIRLGQNYEQYF.

The chain joins TRBV9 to TRBJ2-5, with 10 bases that match TRBD1. Germline V gene data show CDR1 as SGDLS and CDR2 as YYNGEE. V lost 3 bases and J lost 5; bases outside the gene matches: 7. CDR3 length equals 15 residues. The chain's CDR3 is CASSGQGAEGETQYF. The CDR3 DNA is TGTGCCAGCAGCGGACAGGGGGCGGAGGGGGAGACCCAGTACTTC.

On this clonotype: A single base separates this from a much larger clone, so it may be a read error. J is TRBJ2-5 and V is TRBV7-9; either TRBD1 or TRBD2 may fit D (5 bases each). Germline assignment: CDR1 SEHNR and CDR2 FQNEAQ (reference sequence). The length of the CDR3 is 12 residues. The CDR3 here is CASSIAMGTRYF. In DNA form, the CDR3 reads TGTGCCAGCAGCATAGCTATGGGGACCCGGTACTTC.

This chain's CDR3 is CASLLPPRCYTF. For the CDR3, the DNA is TGTGCCAGCCTCCTCCCGCCGCGCTGCTACACCTTC. The chain employs TRBV6-5 and TRBJ1-2; no reliable D call. Germline-derived CDR1 and CDR2 are MNHEY and SVGAGI. The V and J ends lost 8 bases and 9 bases respectively, with 16 bases between them. CDR3 length: 12 amino acids.

For this clonotype: A read error may explain this, as a much larger clone is one base away. The chain employs TRBV14 and TRBJ2-7, with a possible D match to TRBD2 (6 bases). V gave up 4 bases and J gave up 2 bases, with 15 bases separating them. This CDR3 is built from 15 residues. From germline, CDR1 is SGHDN and CDR2 FVKESK. In nucleotides, the CDR3 is TGTGCCAGCAGCCGAAGCGGACGGGGGACCTACGAGCAGTACTTC. It yields the protein CASSRSGRGTYEQYF.

This clonotype was found a few times. The chain carries TRBV6-6 and TRBJ2-7, with TRBD2 matching 10 bases. V lost 2 bases, J lost 0 bases, and 1 base stayed unmatched. CDR1 and CDR2 (germline): MNHNY, SVGAGI (reference sequence). This CDR3 has 15 amino acids. The CDR3 sequence: CASSYPSGSSYEQYF. The CDR3 DNA reads as TGTGCCAGCAGTTACCCTAGCGGGAGCTCCTACGAGCAGTACTTC.

The genes are TRBV20-1 and TRBJ1-5; TRBD1 is a possible D gene (6 bases). Trimming pared 6 bases from V and 0 bases from J, leaving 18 bases between. The CDR3 spans 16 residues. Germline assignment: CDR1 DFQATT and CDR2 SNEGSKA (reference sequence). The CDR3 loop is CSADDGGFYSNQPQHF. The CDR3 DNA is TGCAGTGCCGACGACGGGGGCTTTTATAGCAATCAGCCCCAGCATTTT.

This clonotype was detected many times. The junction departs from the called germline gene at one end, perhaps through a read error. This chain uses TRBV7-8 with TRBJ2-7, with D perhaps matching TRBD1 (6 bases). This CDR3 contains 14 residues. The germline CDR1 and CDR2 sequences are SGHVS and FQNEAQ. The CDR3 nucleotides are TGTGCCAGCAGCTTAGCTTGGGTCGGGGACATAAGTTTCTTC. This gives the protein CASSLAWVGDISFF.